This TCR beta chain was profiled in a study of blood T cell repertoires in COVID-19. The repertoire was sequenced with immunoSEQ multiplex PCR; TCRdb's copy has only in-frame clones and lacks some. In the table there are about 300,000 clones, 83% of which are singletons. Germline V lookup: CDR1 LGHDT, CDR2 YNNKEL (reference sequence). The CDR3 extends over 15 amino acids. The V and J ends lost 0 bases and 5 bases respectively, with 13 bases between them. What was sequenced was peripheral blood. This TCR came from a woman aged 45-59 years with acute or convalescent COVID-19. The chain combines TRBV3-1 (or the pseudogene TRBV3-2) with TRBJ2-5, with D perhaps TRBD1 (6 bases). The DNA of the CDR3 is TGTGCCAGCAGCCAAGATTCTCCAGGGGCGGAGACCCAGTACTTC. It encodes CASSQDSPGAETQYF.